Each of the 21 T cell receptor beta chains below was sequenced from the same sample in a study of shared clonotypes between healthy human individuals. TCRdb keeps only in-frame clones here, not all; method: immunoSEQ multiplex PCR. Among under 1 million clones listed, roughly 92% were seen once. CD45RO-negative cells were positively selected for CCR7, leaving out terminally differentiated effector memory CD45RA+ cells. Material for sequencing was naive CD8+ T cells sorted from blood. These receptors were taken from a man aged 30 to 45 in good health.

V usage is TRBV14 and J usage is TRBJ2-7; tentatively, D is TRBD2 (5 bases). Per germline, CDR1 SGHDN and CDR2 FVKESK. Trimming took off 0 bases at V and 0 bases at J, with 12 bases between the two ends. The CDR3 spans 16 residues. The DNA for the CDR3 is TGTGCCAGCAGCCAAGATCCCAGCGGAAGCTCCTACGAGCAGTACTTC. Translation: CASSQDPSGSSYEQYF.

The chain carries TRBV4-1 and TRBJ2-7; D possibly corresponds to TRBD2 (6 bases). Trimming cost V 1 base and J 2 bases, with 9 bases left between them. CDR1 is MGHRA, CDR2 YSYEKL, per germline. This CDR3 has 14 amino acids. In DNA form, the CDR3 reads TGCGCCAGCAGCCAAGTGGGCGGGGCCTACGAGCAGTACTTC. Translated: CASSQVGGAYEQYF.

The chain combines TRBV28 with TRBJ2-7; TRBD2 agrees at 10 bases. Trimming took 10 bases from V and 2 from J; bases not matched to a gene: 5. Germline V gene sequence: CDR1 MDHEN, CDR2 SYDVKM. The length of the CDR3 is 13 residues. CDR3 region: CATTSGAPYEQYF. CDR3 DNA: TGTGCCACCACTAGCGGGGCTCCCTACGAGCAGTACTTC.

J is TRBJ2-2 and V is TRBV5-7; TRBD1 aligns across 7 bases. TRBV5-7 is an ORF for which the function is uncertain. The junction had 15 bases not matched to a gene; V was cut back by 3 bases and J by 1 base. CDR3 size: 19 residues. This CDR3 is CASSSPGAGGAMNTGELFF. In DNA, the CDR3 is TGTGCCAGCAGCTCCCCTGGGGCAGGGGGAGCTATGAACACCGGGGAGCTGTTTTTT.

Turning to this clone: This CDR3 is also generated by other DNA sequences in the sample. CDR3 DNA sequence: TGTGCCAGCAGCTTAGGGGACAATGAGCAGTTCTTC. Amino acids: CASSLGDNEQFF. This rearrangement joins TRBV7-3 to TRBJ2-1; the D is unclear. V shed 2 bases and J shed 5 bases, with 4 bases lying between them. The germline V gene encodes CDR1 SGHTA and CDR2 FQGTGA. The CDR3 runs to 12 residues. Looking up the rest from reference TRBV7-3 and TRBJ2-1 gives the full variable domain: GAGVSQTPSNKVTEKGKYVELRCDPISGHTALYWYRQSLGQGPEFLIYFQGTGAADDSGLPNDRFFAVRPEGSVSTLKIQRTERGDSAVYLCASSLGDNEQFFGPGTRLTVL.

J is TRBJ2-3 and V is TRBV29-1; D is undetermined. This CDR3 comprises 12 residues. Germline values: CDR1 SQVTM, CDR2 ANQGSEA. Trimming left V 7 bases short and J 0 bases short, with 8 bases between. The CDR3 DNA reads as TGCAGCGCATCCGGGAGCACAGATACGCAGTATTTT. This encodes CSASGSTDTQYF.

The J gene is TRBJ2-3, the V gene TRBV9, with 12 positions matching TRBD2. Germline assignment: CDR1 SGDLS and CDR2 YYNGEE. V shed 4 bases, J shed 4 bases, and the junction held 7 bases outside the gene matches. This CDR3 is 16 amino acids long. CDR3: CASSSRLAGEADTQYF. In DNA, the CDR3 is TGTGCCAGCAGCTCCCGACTAGCGGGAGAGGCAGATACGCAGTATTTT.

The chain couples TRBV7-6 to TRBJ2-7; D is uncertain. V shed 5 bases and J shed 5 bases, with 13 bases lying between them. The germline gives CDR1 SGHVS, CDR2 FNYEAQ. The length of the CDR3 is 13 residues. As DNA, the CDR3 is TGTGCCAGCAGCCTCCGCCCTCCGGACGAGCAGTACTTC. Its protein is CASSLRPPDEQYF.

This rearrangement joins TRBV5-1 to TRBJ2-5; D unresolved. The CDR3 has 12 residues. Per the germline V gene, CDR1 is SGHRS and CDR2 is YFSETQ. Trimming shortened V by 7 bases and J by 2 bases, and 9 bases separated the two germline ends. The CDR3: CASGWVQETQYF. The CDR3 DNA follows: TGCGCCAGCGGATGGGTACAAGAGACCCAGTACTTC.

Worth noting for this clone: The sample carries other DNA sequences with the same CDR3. The CDR3 protein is CASSVGGDTQYF. CDR3 nucleotides: TGTGCCAGCAGCGTCGGCGGGGATACGCAGTATTTT. The V and J genes are TRBV9 and TRBJ2-3, with D possibly TRBD2 on 5 matching bases. Looked up from germline, CDR1 is SGDLS and CDR2 is YYNGEE. Trimming took 2 bases from V and 6 from J, leaving 7 bases between them. The CDR3 extends over 12 amino acids.

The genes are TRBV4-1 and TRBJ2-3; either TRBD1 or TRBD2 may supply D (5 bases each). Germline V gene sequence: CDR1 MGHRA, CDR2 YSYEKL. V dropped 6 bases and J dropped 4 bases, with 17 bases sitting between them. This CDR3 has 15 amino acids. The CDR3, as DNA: TGCGCCAGCAGGCAGCGGCCAGGGTGGGCAGATACGCAGTATTTT. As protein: CASRQRPGWADTQYF.

The CDR3 sequence: CATRGQYEQYF. The CDR3 bases are TGTGCCACCAGGGGACAGTACGAGCAGTACTTC. This chain uses TRBV15 with TRBJ2-7; the match to TRBD1 covers 7 bases. Losses at the gene ends were 6 bases for V and 4 bases for J; bases not matched to a gene: 0. Germline V CDR1 and CDR2: LNHNV, YYDKDF (reference sequence). The CDR3 contains 11 residues.

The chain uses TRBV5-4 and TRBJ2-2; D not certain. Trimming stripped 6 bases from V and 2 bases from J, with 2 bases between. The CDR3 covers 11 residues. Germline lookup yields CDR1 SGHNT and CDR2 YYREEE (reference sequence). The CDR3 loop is CASTNTGELFF. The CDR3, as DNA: TGTGCCAGCACCAACACCGGGGAGCTGTTTTTT.

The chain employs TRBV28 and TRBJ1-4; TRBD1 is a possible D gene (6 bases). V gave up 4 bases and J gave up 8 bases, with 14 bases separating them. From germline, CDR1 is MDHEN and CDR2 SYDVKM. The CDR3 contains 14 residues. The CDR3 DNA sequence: TGTGCCAGCAGTTCGGCAGGGGAAGGGGAAAAACTGTTTTTT. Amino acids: CASSSAGEGEKLFF.

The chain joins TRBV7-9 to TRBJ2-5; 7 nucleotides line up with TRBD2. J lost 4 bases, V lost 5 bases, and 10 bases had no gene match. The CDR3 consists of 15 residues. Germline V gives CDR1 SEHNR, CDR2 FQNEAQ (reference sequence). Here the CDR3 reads CASSQGGLAVETQYF. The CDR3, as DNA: TGTGCCAGCAGCCAAGGCGGCCTAGCGGTAGAGACCCAGTACTTC.

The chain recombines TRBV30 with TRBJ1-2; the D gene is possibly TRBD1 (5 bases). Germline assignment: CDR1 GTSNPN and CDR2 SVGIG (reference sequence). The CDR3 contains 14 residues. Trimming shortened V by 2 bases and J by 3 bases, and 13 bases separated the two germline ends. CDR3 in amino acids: CAWSFTDIDYGYTF. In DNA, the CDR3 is TGTGCCTGGAGTTTCACGGACATAGACTATGGCTACACCTTC.

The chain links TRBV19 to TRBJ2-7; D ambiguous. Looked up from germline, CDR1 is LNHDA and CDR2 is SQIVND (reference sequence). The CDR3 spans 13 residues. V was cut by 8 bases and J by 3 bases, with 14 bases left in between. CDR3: CASGDRQNYEQYF. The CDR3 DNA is TGTGCCAGTGGTGATAGGCAGAACTACGAGCAGTACTTC. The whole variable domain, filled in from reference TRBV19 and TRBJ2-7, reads DGGITQSPKYLFRKEGQNVTLSCEQNLNHDAMYWYRQDPGQGLRLIYYSQIVNDFQKGDIAEGYSVSREKKESFPLTVTSAQKNPTAFYLCASGDRQNYEQYFGPGTRLTVT.

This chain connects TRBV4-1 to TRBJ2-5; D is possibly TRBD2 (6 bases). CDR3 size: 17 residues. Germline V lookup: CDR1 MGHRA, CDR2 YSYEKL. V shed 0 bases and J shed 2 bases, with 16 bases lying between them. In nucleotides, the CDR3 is TGCGCCAGCAGCCAAGAAGGAGGTGGAGGAGGGCAAGAGACCCAGTACTTC. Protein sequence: CASSQEGGGGGQETQYF.

The CDR3 region has the DNA TGTGCCAGCAGCTTAGTCCCGGGACAGTCGAACACTGAAGCTTTCTTT. Its translation: CASSLVPGQSNTEAFF. The chain links TRBV7-9 to TRBJ1-1, with 7 positions matching TRBD1. The germline CDR1 and CDR2 sequences are SEHNR and FQNEAQ (reference sequence). The CDR3 spans 16 residues. V lost 1 base, J lost 1 base, and 6 bases stayed unmatched. Full variable domain (missing parts from reference TRBV7-9 and TRBJ1-1): DTGVSQNPRHKITKRGQNVTFRCDPISEHNRLYWYRQTLGQGPEFLTYFQNEAQLEKSRLLSDRFSAERPKGSFSTLEIQRTEQGDSAMYLCASSLVPGQSNTEAFFGQGTRLTVV.

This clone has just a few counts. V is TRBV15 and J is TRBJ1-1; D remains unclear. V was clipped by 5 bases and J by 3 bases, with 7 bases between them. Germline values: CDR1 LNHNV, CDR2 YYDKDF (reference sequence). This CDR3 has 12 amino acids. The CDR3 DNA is TGTGCCACCAGCCGGGGATACACTGAAGCTTTCTTT. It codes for CATSRGYTEAFF.

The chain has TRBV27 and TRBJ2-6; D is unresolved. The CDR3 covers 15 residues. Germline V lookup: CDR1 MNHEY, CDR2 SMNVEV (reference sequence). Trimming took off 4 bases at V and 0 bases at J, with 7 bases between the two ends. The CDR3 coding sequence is TGTGCCAGCAGTTCCCAGGACTCTGGGGCCAACGTCCTGACTTTC. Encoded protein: CASSSQDSGANVLTF.